The rows below give T cell receptor beta chains drawn from one sample of a study of shared clonotypes between healthy human individuals. The repertoire was sequenced with immunoSEQ multiplex PCR; TCRdb's copy has only in-frame clones and lacks some. This sample has over a million clones, with about four fifths found just once. Sample: memory CD4+ T cells from PBMCs. These receptors originate from a man younger than 30 in good health. Some clones in this sample may be carry-over from other donors' samples. Each CDR3 is given with its conserved first and last residue. A D gene is named only where the DNA matches it firmly. Where a row states a size, it is once, few, many or the class of an expanded clone; other rows omit it.

J gene: TRBJ2-7
CDR3 length: 12
V gene: TRBV18
D gene: -
clone size: -
CDR3 protein: CASSPNLYEQYF
CDR3 DNA: TGTGCCAGCTCACCTAATCTCTACGAGCAGTACTTC

J gene: TRBJ2-3
CDR3 length: 15
V gene: TRBV30
D gene: -
clone size: -
CDR3 protein: CAWGVAVPSTDTQYF
CDR3 DNA: TGTGCCTGGGGGGTAGCGGTTCCCAGCACAGATACGCAGTATTTT

J gene: TRBJ1-2
CDR3 length: 15
V gene: TRBV6-6
D gene: -
clone size: few
CDR3 protein: CASSYRGDLNYGYTF
CDR3 DNA: TGTGCCAGCAGTTACCGGGGGGACCTCAACTATGGCTACACCTTC

J gene: TRBJ2-2
CDR3 length: 14
V gene: TRBV10-3
D gene: TRBD1
clone size: -
CDR3 protein: CATQGAGDTGELFF
CDR3 DNA: TGTGCCACACAGGGGGCGGGGGACACCGGGGAGCTGTTTTTT

J gene: TRBJ1-2
CDR3 length: 12
V gene: TRBV6-6
D gene: -
clone size: -
CDR3 protein: CASVGEGYGYTF
CDR3 DNA: TGTGCCAGCGTTGGGGAGGGGTATGGCTACACCTTC

J gene: TRBJ2-1
CDR3 length: 17
V gene: TRBV27
D gene: TRBD2
clone size: once
CDR3 protein: CASSSRGLIPLDNEQFF
CDR3 DNA: TGTGCCAGCAGCAGCCGGGGACTAATTCCTCTAGACAATGAGCAGTTCTTC

J gene: TRBJ2-3
CDR3 length: 13
V gene: TRBV4-3
D gene: -
clone size: -
CDR3 protein: CASSQFGTDTQYF
CDR3 DNA: TGCGCCAGCAGCCAATTCGGAACAGATACGCAGTATTTT

J gene: TRBJ2-1
CDR3 length: 13
V gene: TRBV6-1
D gene: TRBD1
clone size: few
CDR3 protein: CASSERQGQEQFF
CDR3 DNA: TGTGCCAGCAGTGAACGACAGGGTCAGGAGCAGTTCTTC

J gene: TRBJ2-5
CDR3 length: 13
V gene: TRBV5-1
D gene: -
clone size: -
CDR3 protein: CASRVGSQETQYF
CDR3 DNA: TGCGCCAGCAGAGTGGGCAGCCAAGAGACCCAGTACTTC

J gene: TRBJ2-6
CDR3 length: 15
V gene: TRBV6-5
D gene: -
clone size: -
CDR3 protein: CASLEDGSGANVLTF
CDR3 DNA: TGTGCCAGCCTCGAAGACGGCTCTGGGGCCAACGTCCTGACTTTC

J gene: TRBJ1-4
CDR3 length: 15
V gene: TRBV7-9
D gene: -
clone size: -
CDR3 protein: CASSLIRGTNEKLFF
CDR3 DNA: TGTGCCAGCAGCCTAATCAGGGGAACTAATGAAAAACTGTTTTTT

J gene: TRBJ1-1
CDR3 length: 12
V gene: TRBV28
D gene: -
clone size: -
CDR3 protein: CASSLLNTEAFF
CDR3 DNA: TGTGCCAGCAGTTTATTGAACACTGAAGCTTTCTTT

J gene: TRBJ2-6
CDR3 length: 12
V gene: TRBV6-6
D gene: -
clone size: -
CDR3 protein: CASDSGANVLTF
CDR3 DNA: TGTGCCAGCGACTCTGGGGCCAACGTCCTGACTTTC

J gene: TRBJ1-4
CDR3 length: 16
V gene: TRBV1
D gene: -
clone size: -
CDR3 protein: CTSSQDLGRFNEKLFF
CDR3 DNA: TGCACCAGCAGCCAAGATCTAGGGCGGTTTAATGAAAAACTGTTTTTT

J gene: TRBJ2-2
CDR3 length: 12
V gene: TRBV27
D gene: -
clone size: -
CDR3 protein: CASSLNTGELFF
CDR3 DNA: TGTGCCAGCAGTCTTAACACCGGGGAGCTGTTTTTT

J gene: TRBJ2-7
CDR3 length: 14
V gene: TRBV4-3
D gene: TRBD1
clone size: -
CDR3 protein: CAIDRGTGPHEQYF
CDR3 DNA: TGCGCCATCGATCGTGGGACAGGGCCCCACGAGCAGTACTTC

J gene: TRBJ1-1
CDR3 length: 15
V gene: TRBV5-6
D gene: -
clone size: -
CDR3 protein: CAGSFRVGGNTEAFF
CDR3 DNA: TGTGCCGGCAGCTTCCGGGTCGGAGGGAACACTGAAGCTTTCTTT

J gene: TRBJ2-7
CDR3 length: 16
V gene: TRBV5-1
D gene: -
clone size: -
CDR3 protein: CASSIVPEASSYEQYF
CDR3 DNA: TGCGCCAGCAGCATTGTCCCGGAGGCGAGCTCCTACGAGCAGTACTTC

J gene: TRBJ2-5
CDR3 length: 14
V gene: TRBV6-5
D gene: -
clone size: -
CDR3 protein: CASRTTGYQETQYF
CDR3 DNA: TGTGCCAGCAGGACCACAGGGTACCAAGAGACCCAGTACTTC

J gene: TRBJ2-7
CDR3 length: 14
V gene: TRBV2
D gene: -
clone size: -
CDR3 protein: CASSAGAWGYEQYF
CDR3 DNA: TGTGCCAGCAGTGCCGGGGCGTGGGGGTACGAGCAGTACTTC

J gene: TRBJ2-5
CDR3 length: 11
V gene: TRBV10-3
D gene: -
clone size: -
CDR3 protein: CAIRSGETQYF
CDR3 DNA: TGTGCCATACGAAGTGGGGAGACCCAGTACTTC

J gene: TRBJ2-5
CDR3 length: 13
V gene: TRBV9
D gene: TRBD1
clone size: -
CDR3 protein: CASSRTGQETQYF
CDR3 DNA: TGTGCCAGCAGCCGGACAGGCCAAGAGACCCAGTACTTC

J gene: TRBJ1-1
CDR3 length: 12
V gene: TRBV5-1
D gene: -
clone size: once
CDR3 protein: CASRSGGTEAFF
CDR3 DNA: TGCGCCAGCCGTAGCGGGGGAACTGAAGCTTTCTTT

J gene: TRBJ2-1
CDR3 length: 15
V gene: TRBV9
D gene: -
clone size: -
CDR3 protein: CASSPRTRSYNEQFF
CDR3 DNA: TGTGCCAGCAGCCCACGGACGCGTTCTTACAATGAGCAGTTCTTC

J gene: TRBJ2-5
CDR3 length: 14
V gene: TRBV7-8
D gene: -
clone size: -
CDR3 protein: CASSLRVSQETQYF
CDR3 DNA: TGTGCCAGCAGCCTTAGAGTCAGCCAAGAGACCCAGTACTTC

J gene: TRBJ1-1
CDR3 length: 15
V gene: TRBV5-4
D gene: TRBD1
clone size: -
CDR3 protein: CASSPAGTANTEAFF
CDR3 DNA: TGTGCCAGCAGCCCGGCCGGGACAGCGAACACTGAAGCTTTCTTT

J gene: TRBJ2-5
CDR3 length: 16
V gene: TRBV5-6
D gene: TRBD2
clone size: -
CDR3 protein: CASSKTSGLPQETQYF
CDR3 DNA: TGTGCCAGCAGCAAGACTAGCGGATTACCACAAGAGACCCAGTACTTC

J gene: TRBJ2-1
CDR3 length: 15
V gene: TRBV30
D gene: -
clone size: few
CDR3 protein: CAWSGRTVSYNEQFF
CDR3 DNA: TGTGCCTGGAGTGGGCGGACAGTCTCCTACAATGAGCAGTTCTTC

J gene: TRBJ1-2
CDR3 length: 12
V gene: TRBV29-1
D gene: -
clone size: -
CDR3 protein: CSVVGQGNGYTF
CDR3 DNA: TGCAGCGTTGTCGGTCAGGGTAATGGCTACACCTTC

J gene: TRBJ2-7
CDR3 length: 15
V gene: TRBV7-3
D gene: TRBD2
clone size: -
CDR3 protein: CASSLMGGPTYEQYF
CDR3 DNA: TGTGCCAGCAGCTTAATGGGAGGGCCTACCTACGAGCAGTACTTC

J gene: TRBJ2-1
CDR3 length: 14
V gene: TRBV5-4
D gene: TRBD2
clone size: -
CDR3 protein: CASSLSGRGNEQFF
CDR3 DNA: TGTGCCAGCAGCCTTAGCGGGAGGGGGAATGAGCAGTTCTTC

J gene: TRBJ2-1
CDR3 length: 17
V gene: TRBV4-1
D gene: TRBD2
clone size: -
CDR3 protein: CASSQLLLAAPYNEQFF
CDR3 DNA: TGCGCCAGCAGCCAGTTGCTGCTAGCGGCACCTTACAATGAGCAGTTCTTC

J gene: TRBJ2-5
CDR3 length: 14
V gene: TRBV7-2
D gene: TRBD1
clone size: -
CDR3 protein: CASSLGQGGKTQYF
CDR3 DNA: TGTGCCAGCAGCTTGGGACAGGGGGGAAAGACCCAGTACTTC

J gene: TRBJ2-1
CDR3 length: 15
V gene: TRBV5-6
D gene: TRBD2
clone size: few
CDR3 protein: CASSLLAGVVNEQFF
CDR3 DNA: TGTGCCAGCAGCTTACTAGCGGGAGTAGTAAATGAGCAGTTCTTC

J gene: TRBJ2-1
CDR3 length: 16
V gene: TRBV11-3
D gene: TRBD2
clone size: -
CDR3 protein: CASSAGGAGEGHEQFF
CDR3 DNA: TGTGCCAGCAGCGCCGGGGGAGCGGGAGAGGGACATGAGCAGTTCTTC

J gene: TRBJ1-2
CDR3 length: 14
V gene: TRBV11-2
D gene: TRBD1
clone size: -
CDR3 protein: CASSPLQGSYGYTF
CDR3 DNA: TGTGCCAGCAGCCCCCTACAGGGGTCCTATGGCTACACCTTC

J gene: TRBJ1-5
CDR3 length: 15
V gene: TRBV2
D gene: -
clone size: once
CDR3 protein: CASSGTGRGNQPQHF
CDR3 DNA: TGTGCCAGCAGTGGGACGGGGAGGGGAAATCAGCCCCAGCATTTT

J gene: TRBJ1-4
CDR3 length: 14
V gene: TRBV27
D gene: -
clone size: -
CDR3 protein: CASSLFSRGEKLFF
CDR3 DNA: TGTGCCAGCAGTTTATTCAGCAGGGGCGAAAAACTGTTTTTT